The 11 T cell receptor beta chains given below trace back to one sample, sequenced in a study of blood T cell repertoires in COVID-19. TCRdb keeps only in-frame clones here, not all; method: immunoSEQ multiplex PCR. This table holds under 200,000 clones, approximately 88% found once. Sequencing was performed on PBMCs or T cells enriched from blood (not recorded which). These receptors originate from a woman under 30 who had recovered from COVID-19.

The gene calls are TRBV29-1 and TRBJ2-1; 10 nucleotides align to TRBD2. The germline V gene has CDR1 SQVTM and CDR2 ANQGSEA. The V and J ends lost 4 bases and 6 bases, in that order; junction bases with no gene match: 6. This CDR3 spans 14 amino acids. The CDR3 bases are TGCAGCGTTGGCTCACTAGCGGGAAGCAATGAGCAGTTCTTC. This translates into CSVGSLAGSNEQFF.

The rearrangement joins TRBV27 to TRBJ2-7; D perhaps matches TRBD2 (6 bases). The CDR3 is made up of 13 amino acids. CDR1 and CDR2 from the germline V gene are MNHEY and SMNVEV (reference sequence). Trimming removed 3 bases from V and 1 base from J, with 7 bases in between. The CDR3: CASSLGRSYEQYF. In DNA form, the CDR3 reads TGTGCCAGCAGTTTGGGGAGGTCCTACGAGCAGTACTTC.

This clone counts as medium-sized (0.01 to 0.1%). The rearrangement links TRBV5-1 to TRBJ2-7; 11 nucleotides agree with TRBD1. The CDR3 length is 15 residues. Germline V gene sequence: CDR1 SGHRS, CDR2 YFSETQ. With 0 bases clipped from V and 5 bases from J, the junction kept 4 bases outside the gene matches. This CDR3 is CASSLEGQGVHEQYF. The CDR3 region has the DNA TGCGCCAGCAGCTTGGAGGGACAGGGGGTCCACGAGCAGTACTTC.

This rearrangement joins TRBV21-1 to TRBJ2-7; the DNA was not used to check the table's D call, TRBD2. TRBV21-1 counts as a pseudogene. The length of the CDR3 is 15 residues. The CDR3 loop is CASSCRGGKAYEQYF. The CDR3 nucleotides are TGTGCCAGCAGTTGTAGGGGGGGGAAGGCCTACGAGCAGTACTTC.

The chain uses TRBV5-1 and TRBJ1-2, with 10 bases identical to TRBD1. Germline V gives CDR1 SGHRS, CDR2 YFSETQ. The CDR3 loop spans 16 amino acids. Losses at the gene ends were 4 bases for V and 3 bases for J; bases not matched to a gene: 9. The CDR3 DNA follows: TGCGCCAGCAGCCTTGACAGGGGGCAAGGGTACTATGGCTACACCTTC. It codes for CASSLDRGQGYYGYTF.

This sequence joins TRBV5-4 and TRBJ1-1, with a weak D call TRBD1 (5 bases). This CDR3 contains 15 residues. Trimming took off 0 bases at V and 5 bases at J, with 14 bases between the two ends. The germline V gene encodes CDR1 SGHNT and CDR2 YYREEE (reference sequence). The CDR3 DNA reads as TGTGCCAGCAGCTTGGATGGGGAGGGGCGGACTGAAGCTTTCTTT. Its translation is CASSLDGEGRTEAFF.

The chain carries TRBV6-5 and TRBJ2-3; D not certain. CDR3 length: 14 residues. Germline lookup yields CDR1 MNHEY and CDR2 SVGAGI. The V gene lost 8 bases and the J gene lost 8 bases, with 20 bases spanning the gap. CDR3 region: CASSTSGGHVTQYF. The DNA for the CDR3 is TGTGCCAGCTCCACCTCAGGTGGTCATGTTACGCAGTATTTT.

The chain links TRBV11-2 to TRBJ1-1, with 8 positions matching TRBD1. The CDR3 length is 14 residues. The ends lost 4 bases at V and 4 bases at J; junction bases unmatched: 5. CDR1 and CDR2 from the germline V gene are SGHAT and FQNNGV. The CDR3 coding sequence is TGTGCCAGCAGCTCTTTAACAGGGGGCACTGAAGCTTTCTTT. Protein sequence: CASSSLTGGTEAFF.

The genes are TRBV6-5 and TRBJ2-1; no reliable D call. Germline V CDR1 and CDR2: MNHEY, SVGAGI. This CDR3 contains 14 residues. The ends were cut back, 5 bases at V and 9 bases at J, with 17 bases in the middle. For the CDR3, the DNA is TGTGCCAGCAGTCCGCGGATCCCACGGAGTGAGCAGTTCTTC. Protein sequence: CASSPRIPRSEQFF.

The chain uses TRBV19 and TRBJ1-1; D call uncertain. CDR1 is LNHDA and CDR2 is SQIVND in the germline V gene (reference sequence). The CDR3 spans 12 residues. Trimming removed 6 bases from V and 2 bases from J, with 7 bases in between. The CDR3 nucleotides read TGTGCCAGTAGATCGGGAAACACTGAAGCTTTCTTT. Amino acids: CASRSGNTEAFF.

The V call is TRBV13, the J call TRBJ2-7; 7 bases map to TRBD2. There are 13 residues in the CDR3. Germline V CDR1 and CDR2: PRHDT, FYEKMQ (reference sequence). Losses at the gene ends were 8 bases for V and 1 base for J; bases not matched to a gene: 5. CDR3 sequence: CASQLRGSYEQYF. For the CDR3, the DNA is TGTGCCAGCCAACTGCGGGGGTCCTACGAGCAGTACTTC. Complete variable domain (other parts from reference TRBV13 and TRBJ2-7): AAGVIQSPRHLIKEKRETATLKCYPIPRHDTVYWYQQGPGQDPQFLISFYEKMQSDKGSIPDRFSAQQFSDYHSELNMSSLELGDSALYFCASQLRGSYEQYFGPGTRLTVT.